These 10 T cell receptor beta chains were sequenced from one sample in a study of T cells in Graves' hyperthyroidism and ophthalmopathy. RNA transcripts provided the source from which TCR beta CDR3 regions were amplified. During a first-round RT-PCR of the TCR CDR3, the HTBI primer set was used. One entry per CDR3 protein, called by TCRdb with MiXCR from the multiplex PCR reads. Of about 720,000 distinct CDR3 sequences in the sample, over 15% were seen once. Sequenced sample: blood. Every receptor here comes from a man aged 18-30 years with Graves' hyperthyroidism.

This sequence joins TRBV19 and TRBJ2-5, with 8 positions matching TRBD2. CDR3 length: 11 amino acids. Germline trimming cut 9 bases from V and 13 bases from J; bases unmatched to any gene: 10. Germline CDR1 and CDR2: LNHDA and SQIVND (reference sequence). The CDR3: CASYPTSVPYF. The CDR3 DNA follows: TGTGCCAGCTACCCGACTAGCGTCCCGTACTTC.

The chain carries TRBV3-1 and TRBJ2-3, with 7 bases aligning to TRBD2. The CDR3 is 17 residues long. The V segment lost 1 base and the J segment 3 bases; nucleotides outside the gene matches: 10. In germline, CDR1 is LGHDT, CDR2 YNNKEL (reference sequence). This CDR3 reads CASSQGRGGSRTDTQYF. The CDR3 region has the DNA TGTGCCAGCAGCCAAGGGCGGGGCGGGAGTAGGACAGATACGCAGTATTTT.

Only a few counts were recorded for this clonotype. Given a much more abundant clone one base away, this may be a read error. The genes are TRBV20-1 and TRBJ2-5; no clear D. CDR3 size: 13 residues. V was shortened by 2 bases and J by 1 base, with 8 bases between the two germline ends. Germline values: CDR1 DFQATT, CDR2 SNEGSKA (reference sequence). CDR3 sequence (DNA): TGCAGTGCTAGACCGGTCAGCCAAGAGACCCAGTACTTC. Translating it yields CSARPVSQETQYF.

The chain links TRBV27 to TRBJ2-7; 9 bases match TRBD2. This CDR3 has 14 amino acids. The V gene end was trimmed by 5 bases and the J gene end by 5 bases; junction bases not matched to a gene: 7. Germline-derived CDR1 and CDR2 are MNHEY and SMNVEV (reference sequence). The CDR3 bases are TGTGCCAGCAGTATAGCGGGAGTAGCGGACGAGCAGTACTTC. It encodes CASSIAGVADEQYF.

V is TRBV6-5 and J is TRBJ2-5; the D gene is possibly TRBD2 (7 bases). Trimming stripped 1 base from V and 5 bases from J, with 17 bases between. The CDR3 covers 16 residues. Germline assignment: CDR1 MNHEY and CDR2 SVGAGI. CDR3 protein: CASSYYPPGGRETQYF. The CDR3 DNA reads TGTGCCAGCAGTTACTACCCCCCGGGGGGCCGGGAGACCCAGTACTTC.

The table lists this clonotype with a few counts. This chain uses TRBV6-1 with TRBJ2-1; D is ambiguous. The CDR3 sequence is 10 residues long. Germline V lookup: CDR1 MNHNS, CDR2 SASEGT. Trimming pared 7 bases from V and 8 bases from J, leaving 6 bases between. The CDR3 nucleotides read TGTGCCAGCAAGGGCTATGAGCAGTTCTTC. Its translation: CASKGYEQFF.

For the CDR3, the DNA is TGTGCCAGTAGTATAAGGGAAGGGGGCTACGAGCAGTACTTC. It yields the protein CASSIREGGYEQYF. The chain uses TRBV19 and TRBJ2-7; a weak D match, TRBD1 (6 bases). The germline V and J ends were trimmed by 2 bases and 3 bases, with 11 bases remaining between them. The CDR3 is 14 amino acids. CDR1 LNHDA and CDR2 SQIVND come from the germline V gene (reference sequence).

V and J are TRBV9 and TRBJ1-3, with TRBD1 matching 7 bases. The CDR3 has 15 residues. Per germline, CDR1 SGDLS and CDR2 YYNGEE. Trimming removed 3 bases from V and 4 bases from J; junction bases left unmatched: 7. CDR3 sequence: CASSATGAAGNTIYF. The CDR3 nucleotides are TGTGCCAGCAGCGCAACAGGGGCAGCGGGAAACACCATATATTTT.

The chain combines TRBV2 with TRBJ1-5; 11 nucleotides match TRBD1. Germline values: CDR1 SNHLY, CDR2 FYNNEI. Germline trimming cut 6 bases from V and 10 bases from J; bases unmatched to any gene: 8. The CDR3 runs 14 residues. The CDR3 is CASSLDRGLSPQHF. In nucleotides, the CDR3 is TGTGCCAGCAGCCTGGACAGGGGGCTGAGTCCCCAGCATTTT.

This clonotype was observed a handful of times. The V gene is TRBV6-5, the J gene TRBJ1-1; D gene ambiguous. Germline V gene sequence: CDR1 MNHEY, CDR2 SVGAGI. The CDR3 is made up of 14 amino acids. V lost 3 bases and J 1 base, leaving 9 bases between the germline ends. The CDR3 DNA sequence: TGTGCCAGCAGTTATGCTTTGGAGAACACTGAAGCTTTCTTT. This encodes CASSYALENTEAFF.